The 15 T cell receptor beta chains in this list originate from one sample, sequenced in a study of shared clonotypes between healthy human individuals (dated by TCRdb to between 2020 and 2021). The library was built by means of the immunoSEQ multiplex PCR assay. This immuneACCESS table, as held by TCRdb, lists in-frame sequences with V and J called but not all clones. Of the missing ones, under half trace to an unresolved V gene in checked studies; the others have no known cause. A total of some 1.5 million clones appear in this sample, roughly 96% of them only once. Roughly 1.2% of the sample goes to the ten largest clones. The sample taken for sequencing was naive CD4+ T cells sorted from blood. The cell subset or site label, as the study defines it: CD45RA+ positively selected. These receptors all stem from a man aged 30-40 years in good health.

The rearrangement links TRBV9 to TRBJ2-6; 9 bases line up with TRBD1. From germline, CDR1 is SGDLS and CDR2 YYNGEE. V lost 0 bases and J lost 0; bases outside the gene matches: 4. The CDR3 totals 18 residues. CDR3 coding DNA: TGTGCCAGCAGCGTAGTAGGGACAGGGTCCTCTGGGGCCAACGTCCTGACTTTC. This sequence encodes CASSVVGTGSSGANVLTF.

The chain employs TRBV7-9 and TRBJ2-5, with D possibly TRBD2 on 5 matching bases. This CDR3 spans 17 amino acids. The V end was cut by 1 base, the J end by 0 bases, with 15 bases between. CDR1 SEHNR and CDR2 FQNEAQ come from the germline V gene (reference sequence). The CDR3 bases are TGTGCCAGCAGCTTAGTTTTCCGGACTCGCTACCAAGAGACCCAGTACTTC. As protein: CASSLVFRTRYQETQYF.

This chain connects TRBV11-3 to TRBJ2-5; the D gene is possibly TRBD2 (5 bases). CDR1 is SGHNT, CDR2 YENEEA, per germline. The CDR3 consists of 15 residues. V lost 3 bases and J 2 bases, leaving 13 bases between the germline ends. The CDR3 sequence: CASSLDTGSQETQYF. The CDR3 DNA is TGTGCCAGCAGCTTGGATACGGGATCTCAAGAGACCCAGTACTTC.

The rearrangement links TRBV6-6 to TRBJ2-1; D is undetermined. The germline V gene encodes CDR1 MNHNY and CDR2 SVGAGI (reference sequence). V shed 5 bases and J shed 5 bases, with 16 bases lying between them. This CDR3 contains 15 residues. The DNA of the CDR3 is TGTGCCAGCAGTGCCGACATGGCGGCAGACAATGAGCAGTTCTTC. Amino acid sequence: CASSADMAADNEQFF.

J is TRBJ2-1 and V is TRBV6-1; either TRBD1 or TRBD2 may supply D (6 bases each). The CDR3 totals 16 residues. Germline V lookup: CDR1 MNHNS, CDR2 SASEGT. Between the trimmed V and J ends, which lost 2 bases and 8 bases, there was a span of 19 bases. The CDR3 nucleotides are TGTGCCAGCAGTGAACTGGGGGGCCCCCCGGGGCATGAGCAGTTCTTC. Protein product: CASSELGGPPGHEQFF.

The chain combines TRBV6-5 with TRBJ2-7; D not resolved. Trimming left V 6 bases short and J 1 base short, with 10 bases between. The CDR3 totals 13 residues. CDR1 is MNHEY, CDR2 SVGAGI, per germline. CDR3 nucleotide sequence: TGTGCCAGCAGCCTATCAGAGTCCTACGAGCAGTACTTC. Translating it yields CASSLSESYEQYF.

This sequence joins TRBV29-1 and TRBJ2-2; TRBD1 aligns across 9 bases. The CDR3 contains 14 residues. CDR1 is SQVTM and CDR2 is ANQGSEA in the germline V gene. Losses at the gene ends were 7 bases for V and 5 bases for J; bases not matched to a gene: 8. The CDR3 is CSALGQGGTGELFF. As DNA, the CDR3 is TGCAGCGCCCTGGGACAGGGAGGGACCGGGGAGCTGTTTTTT.

The chain combines TRBV4-3 with TRBJ2-7; D gene unclear. Germline V CDR1 and CDR2: LGHNA, YSLEER. This CDR3 is 15 amino acids long. Trimming pared 0 bases from V and 3 bases from J, leaving 12 bases between. CDR3 nucleotides: TGCGCCAGCAGCCAAGAAAGGCTATTCGGCTACGAGCAGTACTTC. It is translated as CASSQERLFGYEQYF.

This clone is a singleton in its sample. J is TRBJ1-1 and V is TRBV6-5; D is possibly TRBD1 (6 bases). Trimming stripped 6 bases from V and 6 bases from J, with 20 bases between. Per germline, CDR1 MNHEY and CDR2 SVGAGI. The CDR3 loop spans 15 amino acids. The CDR3 DNA follows: TGTGCCAGCAGCAATGGAGGGGCTTGGGGGCCTGAAGCTTTCTTT. Translation gives CASSNGGAWGPEAFF.

The chain uses TRBV6-6 and TRBJ1-2; D not resolved. Germline lookup yields CDR1 MNHNY and CDR2 SVGAGI (reference sequence). The CDR3 has 12 residues. The V gene lost 6 bases and the J gene lost 7 bases, with 12 bases spanning the gap. This chain's CDR3 is CASRDMAGGYTF. The CDR3 nucleotides read TGTGCCAGCAGAGACATGGCTGGTGGCTACACCTTC.

V usage is TRBV18 and J usage is TRBJ1-4; D unclear. CDR1 KGHSH and CDR2 LQKENI come from the germline V gene. Trimming cost V 6 bases and J 1 base, with 15 bases left between them. The CDR3 totals 16 residues. The CDR3 protein is CASSPPASVTNEKLFF. CDR3 coding DNA: TGTGCCAGCTCGCCCCCTGCGAGCGTAACTAATGAAAAACTGTTTTTT.

The V call is TRBV19, the J call TRBJ2-7; perhaps TRBD1 as D (6 bases). V was pared by 5 bases and J by 1 base, with 12 bases between. CDR1 LNHDA and CDR2 SQIVND come from the germline V gene (reference sequence). This CDR3 has 14 amino acids. Here the CDR3 reads CASSFRDTSYEQYF. The CDR3 nucleotides read TGTGCCAGTAGTTTCCGGGACACATCCTACGAGCAGTACTTC.

This chain uses TRBV11-2 with TRBJ2-3; D possibly uses TRBD1 or TRBD2 (5 bases each). Per germline, CDR1 SGHAT and CDR2 FQNNGV. V lost 0 bases and J 1 base, leaving 11 bases between the germline ends. The CDR3 sequence is 16 residues long. The DNA for the CDR3 is TGTGCCAGCAGCTTAGATCGGGGCAGGGGCACAGATACGCAGTATTTT. This codes for CASSLDRGRGTDTQYF.

V usage is TRBV11-3 and J usage is TRBJ2-3; 10 bases align to TRBD1. Germline values: CDR1 SGHNT, CDR2 YENEEA. V lost 1 base, J lost 3 bases, and 4 bases stayed unmatched. This CDR3 contains 16 residues. CDR3 sequence reads: CASSLGDRGGTDTQYF. CDR3 nucleotides: TGTGCCAGCAGCTTAGGGGACAGGGGAGGAACAGATACGCAGTATTTT. Looking up the rest from reference TRBV11-3 and TRBJ2-3 gives the full variable domain: EAGVVQSPRYKIIEKKQPVAFWCNPISGHNTLYWYLQNLGQGPELLIRYENEEAVDDSQLPKDRFSAERLKGVDSTLKIQPAELGDSAVYLCASSLGDRGGTDTQYFGPGTRLTVL.

This chain links TRBV18 with TRBJ1-1; D call uncertain. The CDR3 totals 14 residues. The V end was cut by 3 bases, the J end by 4 bases, with 12 bases between. In germline, CDR1 is KGHSH, CDR2 LQKENI. The CDR3 region is CASSPTPGSTEAFF. The CDR3 DNA follows: TGTGCCAGCTCACCTACACCTGGGAGCACTGAAGCTTTCTTT. The complete variable domain, with remaining parts taken from reference TRBV18 and TRBJ1-1, reads NAGVMQNPRHLVRRRGQEARLRCSPMKGHSHVYWYRQLPEEGLKFMVYLQKENIIDESGMPKERFSAEFPKEGPSILRIQQVVRGDSAAYFCASSPTPGSTEAFFGQGTRLTVV.